This TCR beta chain derives from a study of cytomegalovirus exposure and HLA in healthy donors (TCRdb year 2017). With respect to the entire study: In an earlier analysis of 550 to 750 of the donors, less than 350 Gb of sequence data and 117 million unique TCR beta sequences from approximately 180 million T cells were reported. Roughly 310 gigabases of sequencing data and 70 million to 85 million unique TCR sequences were included in an early release covering several hundred HLA-typed donors. Of the roughly 410 genotyped donors, 81% were placed in the genetic ancestry cluster associated with self-reported Caucasian donors. The study aimed to test whether signatures of past pathogen exposure could be identified by cataloging public T cell receptors. The study used immunosequencing to profile the T cell repertoires of approximately 650 subjects and linked those repertoires to cytomegalovirus serostatus. Along with the approximately 700-subject first cohort, a separate validation cohort of around 110 different subjects was used. To predict cytomegalovirus infection status, the study combined high-throughput TCR immunosequencing, statistical association of individual TCRs with disease status, and machine learning. In a later analysis, previously published TCR beta repertoires from about 670 donors were re-analyzed and high-resolution HLA genotyping was added so that TCR occurrence patterns could be studied. The later analysis used no new phenotypic data to find candidate immune exposures, relying instead on TCR beta sequences and their occurrence across donors. An earlier analysis of more than 450 of the donors used high-throughput TCR beta sequencing to judge whether each TCR beta V gene segment behaved as functional or pseudogenic. Donor age, sex, ethnicity and CMV serostatus were compiled together with the repertoire data. Genome-wide SNP genotypes for about 60% of the roughly 700 donors were used in a later genetic analysis, which treated that subset as a discovery cohort. Every repertoire in the discovery cohort had been generated on one and the same sequencing platform. HLA typing covered class I and class II loci at four-digit resolution. Typing coverage varied by locus: roughly 629-630 donors for A, B, C, DRB1 and DQB1; approximately 500 for DQA1; approximately 570 for DPA1; around 490 for DPB1. Several DR-DQ haplotypes were handled as single units for association and clustering because linkage in the cohort was strong. Among under 450 genotyped donors of the cohort, an average of around 240,000 unique TCR beta nucleotide sequences were sequenced per donor, about a sixth of them non-productive. Study-level results and caveats: In a later genetic analysis, a missense DCLRE1C variant was associated with V-gene and J-gene trimming of TCR beta chains, and the association was replicated in an independent cohort. Linkage disequilibrium might explain the correlated functional status among segregating V segments, but an unknown experimental factor could not be ruled out. Compared with the roughly 670-donor mean, donors in an Asian-associated ancestry cluster had fewer N-insertions in productive TCRs, according to a later genetic analysis. The earlier analysis of some 560 of the donors excluded some 15 rarely observed V segments, including chromosome 9 orphons, because counts were too low. The study listed approximately 150 TCR beta chains as associated with cytomegalovirus. A later analysis reported that several top co-occurrence clusters appeared linked to parvovirus B19, influenza, CMV and Epstein-Barr virus. The authors suggested that the approach could potentially be extended to other disease states and immunological phenotypes. HLA typing was unavailable for some donors at each locus, so association tests used only the typed subset. According to a later analysis, TCR association rates differed among HLA loci, with DRB1 alleles showing the most associated TCRs and HLA-C alleles showing the fewest. The 87-base-pair reads could not distinguish some IMGT-functional V segments, including TRBV6-2 and TRBV6-3, so those segments were excluded. A further reported finding was that TCR beta sequences accurately predicted the HLA-A and HLA-B alleles for most subjects in the first cohort. Assigning TCR associations to individual alleles was difficult when HLA alleles, especially DR and DQ, strongly co-occurred. A few of the identified cytomegalovirus-associated TCR beta chains were confirmed in vitro to be specific for cytomegalovirus antigens. Roughly uniform sequencing depth across donors was assumed in presence/absence analyses, although this assumption may not hold. CMV serostatus was the only immune exposure information available for the cohort. Compared with equally common non-associated chains, HLA-associated TCR beta chains in a later analysis were more clonally expanded and had lower generation probabilities. The classifier was reported to diagnose cytomegalovirus status with high specificity and sensitivity in both the original and validation cohorts. In a later analysis, most CMV-associated TCR beta chains were found to appear HLA-restricted, with HLA associations seemingly driven largely by CMV exposure. An earlier analysis of 450 to 750 of the donors showed that most TCR beta V segments appeared in productive rearrangements either about 87% or about 30% of the time, which broadly matched IMGT annotations. A group of highly shared sequence variants was considered likely to be a technical artifact of the sequencing pipeline. While some public TCRs were present in many individuals, most TCR sequences turned up only very rarely across donors. The cohort was sequenced for TCR beta chains only, and without alpha or paired-chain data the features that could be detected were limited. Specific HLA alleles were associated with 15,000 to 20,000 TCR beta sequences at a false discovery rate of 0.05 in a later analysis.

Library preparation was by the immunoSEQ multiplex PCR assay. A mixture of 60 forward primers for TCR Vbeta segments and 13 reverse primers for TCR Jbeta segments was used in the multiplex PCR. Amplification of the CDR3 region of rearranged TCR beta genes was performed with a multiplex PCR assay on genomic DNA. Amplified TCR beta libraries were sequenced as 87-base-pair reads on the Illumina HiSeq System. From the authors' description of their analysis: Across the 670 or so repertoires, a later analysis counted some 81 million unique TCR beta chains, 8.5 million to 12 million of which were shared by at least two donors. Raw reads were error-corrected and collapsed into unique sequences by a nearest-neighbor algorithm in which closely related sequences were merged to remove PCR and sequencing errors. Alignment of CDR3 sequences to IMGT reference sequences was used to assign V, D and J gene segments. For a sequence to be retained, a match of at least six nucleotides to both a V gene segment and a J gene segment was required. Rearrangements were classified as productive when the CDR3 lacked stop codons and remained in frame with V and J, and all other rearrangements were classified as non-productive. Following IMGT convention, CDR3 was defined as the stretch from the second conserved V-encoded cysteine to the conserved J-encoded phenylalanine. Sequences without an unambiguous match to a single V gene segment were excluded from the earlier analysis of a few hundred of the donors. An earlier analysis of fewer than 750 of the donors called V segments functional above 56.7% productive rearrangements and segregating when the between-donor standard deviation exceeded 5%. A statistical classification framework was developed to diagnose cytomegalovirus status using the catalog of TCR beta chain sequences. In a later analysis, V and J genes were assigned by comparing TCR nucleotide sequences against IMGT/GENE-DB human TR gene sequences. A later analysis assigned CDR3 sequences and most-parsimonious VDJ recombination scenarios with the TCRdist pipeline. In a later analysis, each TCR beta chain was defined by its CDR3 amino acid sequence together with its V-gene family, and reads without a unique V-gene family were excluded. A later analysis removed 550 to 700 highly shared, low-generation-probability nucleotide sequences to deal with suspected cross-contamination and a sequencing artifact. For each public chain, a later analysis derived a clonal expansion index from normalized ranks of inferred template counts within each repertoire. In a later analysis, generation probabilities were computed with a VDJ recombination model fitted to out-of-frame rearrangements, and the resulting probabilities were checked against IGoR. In a later analysis, TCR-TCR, TCR-HLA and TCR-CMV co-occurrence was scored with hypergeometric tests, and a repertoire-size bias correction was applied to TCR pairs. To estimate false discovery rates, a later analysis permuted the HLA or CMV assignments 20 times. A later analysis grouped co-occurring TCRs with DBSCAN, adding TCRdist sequence similarity when clustering within HLA-allele-positive subsets. Repertoires with fewer than 30,000 or more than 120,000 public chains, plus five repertoires with anomalous nucleotide sharing, were excluded from co-occurrence clustering. TCRdb limited this immuneACCESS table to in-frame rearrangements with V and J called. A share of clones is missing; checked studies link under half to unresolved V genes, and the rest is unexplained. Clone size and V and J calls were adopted from that table, with D and trimming inferred from the DNA. The sample has under 200,000 clones on record, approximately 79% of them singletons. The ten most abundant clones make up 6.3% of the sample.

According to the germline V gene (reference sequence), CDR1 reads PRHDT and CDR2 reads FYEKMQ. Taken from cysteine to phenylalanine, the CDR3 has 13 residues. The only DNA kept is the CDR3, 39 bases in frame from the first base. In total, 500 to 700 healthy bone marrow donors made up the cohort. At the time of sampling, all cohort members were nominally healthy, though unrecorded immune exposures were likely present. The donor was CMV seropositive and belonged to the group of 250 to 300 seropositive cohort members. Each donor provided a peripheral blood sample, and peripheral blood mononuclear cells were used for TCR beta sequencing. Genomic DNA extraction from the blood cell samples was performed with the Qiagen DNeasy Blood Extraction Kit. Remarks on this clone: It has no known antigen specificity. No base qualities exist here, and no much larger clone lies one base off it.

The sample consisted of PBMCs. This TCR was recovered from a middle-aged man in good health and CMV-seropositive. The rearrangement joined TRBV13 to TRBJ2-5; the D gene remains uncertain. The DNA end is a closer match to TRBJ2-7, so the J assignment may be wrong. The CDR3 protein is CASSLGRTYEQYF. The DNA is TGTGCCAGCAGCTTAGGCCGAACCTACGAGCAGTACTTC.